Reported below is one T cell receptor beta chain. What it binds is not known. Method: immunoSEQ multiplex PCR; TCRdb's copy keeps in-frame clones and lacks some. The profile shows 100,000 to 140,000 clones, about 90% of them singletons. V lost 5 bases, J lost 2 bases, and 18 bases lay in between. This CDR3 spans 17 amino acids. Germline V gene lookup returns CDR1 KGHSH and CDR2 LQKENI. This entry is derived from a study of T cell responses to AZD1222 COVID-19 vaccine. Study-level results: Among those given AZD1222, only 5 to 7 were seropositive at baseline. Two doses of AZD1222 preceded a rise in Spike-specific TCR breadth and depth.

The clonotype was recovered from an adult who received the AZD1222 COVID-19 vaccine. The sequences come from peripheral blood, collected 28 days after the second AZD1222 dose. The V gene is TRBV18, the J gene TRBJ1-4, with a weak D call TRBD1 (6 bases). This CDR3 is CASSVYPPQGTNEKLFF. The CDR3, as DNA: TGTGCCAGCTCAGTCTACCCTCCACAGGGCACTAATGAAAAACTGTTTTTT. Full variable domain (missing parts from reference TRBV18 and TRBJ1-4): NAGVMQNPRHLVRRRGQEARLRCSPMKGHSHVYWYRQLPEEGLKFMVYLQKENIIDESGMPKERFSAEFPKEGPSILRIQQVVRGDSAAYFCASSVYPPQGTNEKLFFGSGTQLSVL.